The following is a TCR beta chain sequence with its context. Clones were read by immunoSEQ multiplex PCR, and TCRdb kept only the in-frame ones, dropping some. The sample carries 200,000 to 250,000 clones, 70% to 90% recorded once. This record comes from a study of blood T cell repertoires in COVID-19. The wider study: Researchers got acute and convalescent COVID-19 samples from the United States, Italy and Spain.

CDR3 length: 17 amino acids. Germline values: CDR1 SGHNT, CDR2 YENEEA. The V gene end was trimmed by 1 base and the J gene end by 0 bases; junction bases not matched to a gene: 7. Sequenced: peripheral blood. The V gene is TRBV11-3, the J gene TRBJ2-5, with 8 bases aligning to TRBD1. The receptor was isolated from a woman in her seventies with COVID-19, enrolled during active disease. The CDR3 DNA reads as TGTGCCAGCAGCTTAGGGGGTCAGGGGGCAAACCAAGAGACCCAGTACTTC. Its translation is CASSLGGQGANQETQYF.